What follows are 21 T cell receptor beta chains derived from one specimen sequenced in a study of T cell responses to AZD1222 COVID-19 vaccine. Libraries were prepared by immunoSEQ multiplex PCR; TCRdb keeps only in-frame clonotypes and omits some of them. The data contain 100,000 to 150,000 clones, over 75% of them singletons. The source material was peripheral blood, sampled on day 0 of AZD1222 vaccination. These receptors were taken from an adult in good health.

The chain employs TRBV30 and TRBJ2-7; D is uncertain. Germline lookup yields CDR1 GTSNPN and CDR2 SVGIG (reference sequence). The CDR3 contains 11 residues. Trimming shortened V by 2 bases and J by 4 bases, and 6 bases separated the two germline ends. CDR3 in DNA: TGTGCCTGGAGTCTACTTTACGAGCAGTACTTC. Translating gives CAWSLLYEQYF.

V usage is TRBV5-4 and J usage is TRBJ1-1; D remains ambiguous. There are 14 residues in the CDR3. Trimming cost V 1 base and J 1 base, with 8 bases left between them. Looked up from germline, CDR1 is SGHNT and CDR2 is YYREEE (reference sequence). The DNA for the CDR3 is TGTGCCAGCAGCTTGAGGGAAGGGAACACTGAAGCTTTCTTT. Amino acids: CASSLREGNTEAFF.

V usage is TRBV10-2 and J usage is TRBJ1-5; no clear D gene. Germline CDR1 reads WSHSY; CDR2 reads SAAADI. This CDR3 contains 13 residues. The CDR3 is CPWRALDNQPQHF. DNA for the CDR3: TGCCCCTGGCGGGCTTTGGACAATCAGCCCCAGCATTTT.

Comments on this clone: The sample holds other DNA sequences that translate to the same CDR3. The chain carries TRBV7-2 and TRBJ2-7, with TRBD2 matching 7 bases. Unmatched junction bases numbered 5, after V lost 3 bases and J lost 0 bases. From germline, CDR1 is SGHTA and CDR2 FQGNSA. The CDR3 has 15 residues. DNA for the CDR3: TGTGCCAGCAGCTTGGGGGGGGGAAGCTCCTACGAGCAGTACTTC. Translating gives CASSLGGGSSYEQYF.

This clone is a singleton in its sample. The V and J genes are TRBV6-5 and TRBJ1-2, with D possibly TRBD1 on 5 matching bases. The CDR3 loop spans 11 amino acids. Germline values: CDR1 MNHEY, CDR2 SVGAGI. V shed 10 bases and J shed 7 bases, with 13 bases lying between them. The CDR3 bases are TGTGCCACCCTAAGGGGTGGTGGCTACACCTTC. Its translation: CATLRGGGYTF.

V and J are TRBV2 and TRBJ2-5; TRBD2 is a possible D gene (6 bases). V shed 8 bases and J shed 5 bases, with 18 bases lying between them. Germline V gene data show CDR1 as SNHLY and CDR2 as FYNNEI. The CDR3 is made up of 14 amino acids. The CDR3 coding sequence is TGTGCCAGCCAACGGAGGGCCGATGGGGAGACCCAGTACTTC. Its translation: CASQRRADGETQYF.

V is TRBV9 and J is TRBJ1-3; D possibly corresponds to TRBD1 (6 bases). Germline loops: CDR1 SGDLS, CDR2 YYNGEE. V was shortened by 3 bases and J by 3 bases, with 22 bases between the two germline ends. The CDR3 loop spans 18 amino acids. The chain's CDR3 is CASSARVGGASFGNTIYF. The CDR3 coding sequence is TGTGCCAGCAGCGCGAGGGTTGGGGGCGCGTCCTTTGGAAACACCATATATTTT.

CDR3 loop: CASSLASGYEQYF. The CDR3 region has the DNA TGTGCCAGCAGTTTGGCTAGCGGTTACGAGCAGTACTTC. This rearrangement joins TRBV27 to TRBJ2-7; TRBD2 aligns across 7 bases. CDR1 is MNHEY, CDR2 SMNVEV, per germline (reference sequence). V was pared by 3 bases and J by 4 bases, with 3 bases of the junction left unmatched. This CDR3 region has 13 residues.

This clone was counted once. This chain connects TRBV7-2 to TRBJ2-2; D remains unclear. Per the germline V gene, CDR1 is SGHTA and CDR2 is FQGNSA. With 7 bases removed from V and 1 base from J, the gap between germline ends came to 10 bases. The CDR3 is made up of 14 amino acids. CDR3 DNA sequence: TGTGCCAGCAACCCATCCAGGAACACCGGGGAGCTGTTTTTT. This codes for CASNPSRNTGELFF.

About this clone itself: This same CDR3 is encoded by further DNA sequences in the sample. This chain joins TRBV7-9 and TRBJ1-6; D not certain. Germline V gene data show CDR1 as SEHNR and CDR2 as FQNEAQ (reference sequence). This CDR3 has 12 residues. Trimming shortened V by 1 base and J by 10 bases, and 5 bases separated the two germline ends. The CDR3 here is CASSLESSPLHF. CDR3 sequence (DNA): TGTGCCAGCAGCTTAGAATCGTCACCCCTCCACTTT. The whole variable domain, remainder taken from reference TRBV7-9 and TRBJ1-6, is DTGVSQNPRHKITKRGQNVTFRCDPISEHNRLYWYRQTLGQGPEFLTYFQNEAQLEKSRLLSDRFSAERPKGSFSTLEIQRTEQGDSAMYLCASSLESSPLHFGNGTRLTVT.

This chain uses TRBV6-4 with TRBJ2-3; TRBD2 is a possible D gene (6 bases). The V end lost 0 bases, the J end lost 4 bases, and 11 bases lay between the germline ends. CDR1 is MRHNA and CDR2 is SNTAGT in the germline V gene. CDR3 size: 15 residues. The CDR3 loop reads CASSDSGGTADTQYF. The CDR3, as DNA: TGTGCCAGCAGTGACTCGGGGGGTACGGCAGATACGCAGTATTTT.

CDR3 sequence: CASSRTGDGEKLFF. CDR3 nucleotides: TGCGCCAGCAGCCGGACAGGGGATGGAGAAAAACTGTTTTTT. V gene TRBV5-1 combines with J gene TRBJ1-4; 9 bases fit TRBD1. V shed 4 bases, J shed 8 bases, and the junction held 6 bases outside the gene matches. The CDR3 contains 14 residues. Germline V gives CDR1 SGHRS, CDR2 YFSETQ.

The chain carries TRBV28 and TRBJ2-2; TRBD2 matches at 13 bases. CDR1 is MDHEN and CDR2 is SYDVKM in the germline V gene. The CDR3 runs to 16 residues. V dropped 4 bases and J dropped 4; count of bases not matched to a gene: 3. DNA of the CDR3: TGTGCCAGCAGTTCCAGACTAGCGGGAGGCACCGGGGAGCTGTTTTTT. Translation gives CASSSRLAGGTGELFF.

This sequence joins TRBV6-5 and TRBJ2-7; 9 nucleotides agree with TRBD1. The CDR3 has 15 amino acids. Trimming at V came to 5 bases and at J to 0 bases, leaving 5 bases not matched to a gene. The germline CDR1 and CDR2 sequences are MNHEY and SVGAGI. This chain's CDR3 is CASSTTGGLSYEQYF. CDR3 bases: TGTGCCAGCAGTACGACAGGGGGACTCTCCTACGAGCAGTACTTC.

This clone has only one observation. This chain uses TRBV5-1 with TRBJ1-2, with TRBD1 matching 10 bases. Germline V gene lookup returns CDR1 SGHRS and CDR2 YFSETQ. Losses at the gene ends were 3 bases for V and 6 bases for J; bases not matched to a gene: 14. The CDR3 sequence is 17 residues long. CDR3 coding DNA: TGCGCCAGCAGCTGGGACACAACCGGGACAGGGGACAATGGCTACACCTTC. It is translated as CASSWDTTGTGDNGYTF. Full variable domain (rest looked up from reference TRBV5-1 and TRBJ1-2): KAGVTQTPRYLIKTRGQQVTLSCSPISGHRSVSWYQQTPGQGLQFLFEYFSETQRNKGNFPGRFSGRQFSNSRSEMNVSTLELGDSALYLCASSWDTTGTGDNGYTFGSGTRLTVV.

This chain uses TRBV29-1 with TRBJ1-2; D may be TRBD1 (5 bases). The germline V gene has CDR1 SQVTM and CDR2 ANQGSEA. V lost 5 bases and J 4 bases, leaving 14 bases between the germline ends. CDR3 length: 13 amino acids. CDR3 bases: TGCAGCGTTATGGGGGTGGACTCCTATGGCTACACCTTC. Its translation is CSVMGVDSYGYTF.

V gene TRBV28 combines with J gene TRBJ1-2, with 9 nucleotides matching TRBD1. This CDR3 contains 18 residues. CDR1 MDHEN and CDR2 SYDVKM come from the germline V gene. With V trimmed by 3 bases and J by 8 bases, 19 bases remained unmatched. The CDR3 bases are TGTGCCAGCAGTTTGGGGTTTCGGGGACAGGGCCACTCGGGGGGCTACACCTTC. It translates to CASSLGFRGQGHSGGYTF.

V gene TRBV9 combines with J gene TRBJ1-2; D not certain. Germline V gene sequence: CDR1 SGDLS, CDR2 YYNGEE. CDR3 length: 11 residues. V dropped 7 bases and J dropped 8 bases, with 12 bases sitting between them. The CDR3 sequence: CASGSVAGYTF. The DNA of the CDR3 is TGTGCCAGCGGATCAGTGGCCGGCTACACCTTC.

The chain carries TRBV27 and TRBJ2-7; 8 nucleotides match TRBD1. Looked up from germline, CDR1 is MNHEY and CDR2 is SMNVEV (reference sequence). The CDR3 runs to 15 residues. V lost 7 bases to trimming and J lost 4 bases; unmatched junction nucleotides: 12. DNA of the CDR3: TGTGCCAGCACCCCCGGGGCAGGGGGCGTATACGAGCAGTACTTC. This gives the protein CASTPGAGGVYEQYF.

A single count supports this clone. The chain combines TRBV4-2 with TRBJ2-4; 9 bases agree with TRBD1. V shed 0 bases and J 15 bases; nucleotides not matched to a gene: 6. The CDR3 loop spans 13 amino acids. Germline lookup yields CDR1 LGHNA and CDR2 YNFKEQ. CDR3 amino acids: CASSQEVDRGGYF. The CDR3 nucleotides are TGTGCCAGCAGCCAAGAAGTTGACAGGGGGGGGTACTTC.

The CDR3 protein is CASSEGENIQYF. CDR3 bases: TGTGCCAGCAGTGAAGGGGAAAACATTCAGTACTTC. The V call is TRBV2, the J call TRBJ2-4; unclear D gene. There are 12 residues in the CDR3. The V end was cut by 1 base, the J end by 5 bases, with 3 bases between. The germline V gene has CDR1 SNHLY and CDR2 FYNNEI.